What follows describes a single T cell receptor (beta chain). This record comes from a study of blood T cell repertoires in COVID-19. At the level of the study: Acute and convalescent COVID-19 specimens originated in the United States, Italy and Spain. From T cells, B-cell-depleted T cells, or PBMCs came the material, which was cDNA or gDNA.

In the original workflow: Reference gene primer amplification in the assay estimated nucleated cell counts. The assay was immunoSEQ multiplex PCR, and TCRdb's table has in-frame clones only and misses some. The V and J calls and clone size come from that table; D and trimming were worked out from the DNA. The table shows 120,000 to 150,000 clones, with approximately 86% occurring only once. The clonotype comes from a woman aged 40 to 50 with active or convalescent COVID-19. Sequenced input: peripheral blood.

CDR3 sequence (DNA): TGCGCCAGCAAGGCGACAGGACCGACGGTCTTCTTT. Protein product: CASKATGPTVFF. This rearrangement joins TRBV10-1 to TRBJ1-1; weak D call: TRBD1 (6 bases). CDR3 length: 12 amino acids. CDR1 is WNHNN and CDR2 is SYGVQD in the germline V gene (reference sequence). V dropped 7 bases and J dropped 14 bases, with 20 bases sitting between them.